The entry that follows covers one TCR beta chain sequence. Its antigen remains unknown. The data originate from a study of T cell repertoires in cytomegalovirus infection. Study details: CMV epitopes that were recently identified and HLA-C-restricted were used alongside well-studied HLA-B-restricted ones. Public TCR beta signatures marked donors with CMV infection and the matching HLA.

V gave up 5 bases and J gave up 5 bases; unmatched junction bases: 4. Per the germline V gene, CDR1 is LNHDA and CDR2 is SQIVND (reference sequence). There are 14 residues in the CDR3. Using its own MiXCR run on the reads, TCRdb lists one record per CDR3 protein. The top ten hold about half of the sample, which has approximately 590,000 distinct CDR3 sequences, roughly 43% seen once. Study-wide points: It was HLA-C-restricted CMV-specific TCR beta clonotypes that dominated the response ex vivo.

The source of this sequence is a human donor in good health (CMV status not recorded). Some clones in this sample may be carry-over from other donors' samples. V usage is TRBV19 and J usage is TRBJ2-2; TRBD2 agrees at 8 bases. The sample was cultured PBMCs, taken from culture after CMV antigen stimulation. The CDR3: CASSDPGGTGELFF. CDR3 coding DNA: TGTGCCAGTAGTGACCCGGGAGGGACCGGGGAGCTGTTTTTT.